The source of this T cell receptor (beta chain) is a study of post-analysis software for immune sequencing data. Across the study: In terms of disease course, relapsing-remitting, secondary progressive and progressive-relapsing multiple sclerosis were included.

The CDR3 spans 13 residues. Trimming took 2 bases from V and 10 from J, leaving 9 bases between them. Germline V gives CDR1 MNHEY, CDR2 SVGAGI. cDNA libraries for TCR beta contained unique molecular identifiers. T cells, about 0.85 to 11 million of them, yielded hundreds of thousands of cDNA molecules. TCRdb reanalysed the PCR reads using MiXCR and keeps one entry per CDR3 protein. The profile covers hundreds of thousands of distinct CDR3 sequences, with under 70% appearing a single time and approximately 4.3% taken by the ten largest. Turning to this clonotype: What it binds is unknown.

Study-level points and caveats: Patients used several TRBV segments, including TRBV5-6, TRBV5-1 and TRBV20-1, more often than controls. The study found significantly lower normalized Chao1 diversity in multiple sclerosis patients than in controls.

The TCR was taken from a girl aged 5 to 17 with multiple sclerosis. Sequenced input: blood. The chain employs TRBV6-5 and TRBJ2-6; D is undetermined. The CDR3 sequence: CASSYGLENVLTF. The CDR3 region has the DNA TGTGCCAGCAGTTACGGGTTAGAGAACGTCCTGACTTTC.